This T cell receptor (beta chain) was profiled in a study of blood T cell repertoires in COVID-19. This study enrolled people aged about 18 to 90 from around 26 US geographic areas. Assignments of participants to cohorts depended upon their own reported clinical history. The CDR3 is 16 amino acids. In germline, CDR1 is LNHDA, CDR2 SQIVND (reference sequence). Trimming removed 6 bases from V and 5 bases from J; junction bases left unmatched: 10. Data came from immunoSEQ multiplex PCR; TCRdb stores just in-frame clones and leaves some out. The table includes hundreds of thousands of clones, about 90% detected once.

The TCR sequence derives from a young woman who had recovered from COVID-19. The chain couples TRBV19 to TRBJ2-5, with 12 bases aligning to TRBD1. Sequencing used PBMCs or T cells enriched from blood (not recorded which). Written as DNA, the CDR3 is TGTGCCAGTAGAACCGGGACAGGGGGCTTTGGTGAGACCCAGTACTTC. It yields the protein CASRTGTGGFGETQYF.